This T cell receptor beta chain was recovered during a study of blood T cell repertoires in COVID-19. In the study overall: COVID-19 samples collected from the United States, Italy and Spain covered acute and convalescent phases. From T cells, B-cell-depleted T cells, or PBMCs came the material, which was cDNA or gDNA.

Source study methods: Reference gene primer amplification gave estimated nucleated cell counts. The repertoire was sequenced with immunoSEQ multiplex PCR; TCRdb's copy has only in-frame clones and lacks some. That table gives V, J and clone size, and the DNA gave D and trimming. The data show about 66,000 clones, roughly 90% seen once. The CDR3 loop spans 12 amino acids. Germline CDR1 reads SGHAT; CDR2 reads FQNNGV. V lost 3 bases to trimming and J lost 8 bases, with 11 bases between them. The TCR originated in a man between 60 and 75 years old with acute or convalescent COVID-19. The chain joins TRBV11-2 to TRBJ2-7; tentatively, D is TRBD2 (6 bases). Sequencing was carried out using peripheral blood. The CDR3 loop reads CASSLSGVQQYF. The CDR3 DNA follows: TGTGCCAGCAGCTTGTCGGGGGTCCAGCAGTACTTC.